This T cell receptor (beta chain) derives from a study of blood T cells in healthy people across ages (dated by TCRdb to 2013 to 2016). At the level of the whole study: In model experiments, template switching captured roughly one uniquely barcoded TCR beta cDNA molecule for every two T cells. For two donors (one aged 18 to 29 and one aged 80 or older), the study analyzed two additional independent replicas of 1 million unique cDNA reads from the same blood draw. Using deep sequencing normalized with unique cDNA molecular identifiers, the study measured how TCR beta repertoire diversity changes with age. To avoid experimental bias, donors of different ages were randomly spread across the sequencing lanes. Four age groups were formed from the donors: young (average roughly 15 years), middle-aged (approximately 42), aged (roughly 59) and long-lived (82). General conclusions and limits of the study: Compared with the aged group, more naive CD4+ T cells, fewer expanded clones and increased TCR diversity were shown by the long-lived group, suggesting age selection. Conclusive comparison of naive and antigen-experienced compartments was prevented by the profiling of bulk unsorted PBMCs. There was a strong correlation between observed TCR beta diversity and the percentage of naive T cells measured by flow cytometry. Estimates of total diversity based on one million sequenced T cells were considered lower bounds and underestimates. As age increased, observed TCR beta diversity per million T cells dropped in a roughly linear way, and a significant reduction was already evident by age approximately 40. Because donor CMV infection status was unknown, age-related changes in expanded clonotypes were potentially confounded.

As for this clonotype: The specificity of this receptor is unknown. The sample holds no much larger clone one base away, and base qualities are not on file.

Library method: 5' RACE. TCRdb shows the sequencer as Illumina HiSeq 2500. A second roughly 7 to 11 cycle PCR used a sample-barcoded 5' primer and a J-beta primer mix. Each TCR beta cDNA molecule received a unique molecular identifier from a template-switch 5' adaptor carrying 12 random nucleotides. Each sample yielded at least 3 million CDR3-containing paired-end reads. First-strand cDNA was synthesized from all RNA with the Mint cDNA synthesis kit, primed by a TRBC-specific oligonucleotide. After uracil-DNA glycosylase treatment, a first 18-cycle PCR used universal primers M1SS and BC2_uni_R on all cDNA. The original methods were these. For normalization, 1 million high-quality reads were randomly selected from each sample, with every read carrying a distinct molecular identifier. Reads with shared molecular identifiers were discarded instead of being binned into consensus sequences. CDR3 identification, clonotype clustering and error correction used MiTCR with a Q25 quality threshold and the strictest error-elimination algorithm. A nonparametric unseen species model with Euler transformation was used to estimate lower-bound total TCR beta diversity. The raw public reads went through TCRdb reprocessing: fastp at Q25, MiXCR clone calling, in-frame beta chains kept. Rows with a matching CDR3 protein are joined into one entry that keeps the most common DNA and genes. Clone size and V and J calls follow TCRdb, not the original study. The sample records approximately 810,000 distinct CDR3 sequences, around 36% of which are singletons. The ten largest clones add up to approximately 12% of the sample.

The donors were 40 or so Caucasian individuals from Russia, aged roughly 6 to 90 years, who were systemically healthy. Each donor gave about 9.7 milliliters of peripheral blood, drawn into EDTA-treated Vacutainer tubes. Ficoll-Paque density-gradient centrifugation was used to isolate PBMCs, with at least 6 million obtained per sample. Trizol reagent was used to extract total RNA from the PBMCs, yielding at least 5.5 micrograms per sample. Naive CD45RAhigh/CD27high T cell percentages were measured by flow cytometry on a PBMC aliquot from every donor. Deletion took 6 bases off V and 7 bases off J, with a span of 15 bases between the germline ends. CDR3 length: 13 amino acids, cysteine to phenylalanine. Just CDR3 DNA is preserved here, 39 bases in frame from base 1.

The material sequenced was blood. Recombination connected TRBV12-3 or TRBV12-4 to TRBJ1-1, with no reliable assignment of the D segment. This clonotype was obtained from a man aged 18 to 30 in good health. The DNA is as follows: TGTGCCAGCAGCCCAGCGCAGGTTGGTGAAGCTTTCTTT. Its translation is CASSPAQVGEAFF.